The clone carrying this T cell receptor (beta chain) was seen only a few times. The antigen remains undetermined. This entry is derived from a study of identical twins. General study results and limits: For zero-insertion analyses, partial confounding could come from invariant MAIT and iNKT cells. The study found excess low generation probability among twin-shared out-of-frame alpha sequences. Modelling underestimated the level of out-of-frame TCR alpha sharing observed in monozygotic twins. Clonotypes of the beta chain that were abundant in cord blood carried fewer insertions (memory repertoires showed none).

Trimming cost V 0 bases and J 1 base, with 4 bases left between them. The CDR3 is 14 residues long. Germline V gene lookup returns CDR1 MNHEY and CDR2 SVGEGT. TCRdb fed the 5' RACE reads into MiXCR, producing one record per CDR3 protein. The sample includes 450,000 to 650,000 distinct CDR3 sequences, about 16% seen only once; the top ten take roughly 0.42%. The same data also contributed to another study, on yellow fever vaccine responses in identical twins.

The sequencing input was CD4+ T cells sorted from blood. The J gene is TRBJ2-1, the V gene TRBV6-2 or TRBV6-3; no reliable D call. This clonotype was obtained from a young woman in good health. DNA of the CDR3: TGTGCCAGCAGTTACTCGAGGTCCTACAATGAGCAGTTCTTC. It translates to CASSYSRSYNEQFF.